Sequencing of this T cell receptor (beta chain) was carried out in a study of blood T cells in healthy people across ages. The study, taken as a whole, reports: Investigators treated diversity estimates from one million T cells as underestimates.

Germline V CDR1 and CDR2: DFQATT, SNEGSKA (reference sequence). The CDR3 sequence is 13 residues long. Trimming cost V 2 bases and J 3 bases, with 10 bases left between them. There are a few counts of this clonotype. Its antigen is unknown. Combining a sample-barcoded 5' primer with a J-beta primer mix, a second PCR ran for 7 to 11 cycles. Every cDNA molecule carried a tag from a template-switch adaptor bearing 12 random nucleotides. One entry per CDR3 protein, called by TCRdb with MiXCR from the 5' RACE reads. Altogether around 750,000 distinct CDR3 sequences are present, about 53% being singletons, with the ten largest covering roughly two fifths.

The receptor comes from an elderly man in good health. The sequencing sample was made of blood. This chain uses TRBV20-1 with TRBJ1-2, with D tentatively TRBD1 (6 bases). The CDR3 DNA follows: TGCAGTGCTAGAAGGGGGGCAGACTATGGCTACACCTTC. This encodes CSARRGADYGYTF.